This TCR beta chain was obtained from a study of blood T cell repertoires in COVID-19. Whole-study context: Both acute and convalescent COVID-19 samples were obtained from the United States, Italy and Spain. T cells, B-cell-depleted T cells, or PBMCs supplied cDNA or gDNA.

Trimming left V 4 bases short and J 0 bases short, with 12 bases between. This CDR3 has 16 amino acids. The V gene's germline CDR1 is MDHEN and CDR2 SYDVKM. As handled by the study authors: Reference gene primers were amplified, and this amplification served to estimate nucleated cell counts. Using immunoSEQ multiplex PCR, the repertoire was profiled, and TCRdb retains in-frame clones only, with some absent. The D gene and trimming were derived from the DNA, and the V and J assignments and clone size from that table. The sample shows roughly 100,000 clones, about nine tenths of them seen only once. V is TRBV28 and J is TRBJ2-2; maybe TRBD2 (6 bases). The sample consisted of peripheral blood. This clonotype originated in a man aged 45-65 years with acute or convalescent COVID-19. The CDR3 sequence is CASSSGTHANTGELFF. Written as DNA, the CDR3 is TGTGCCAGCAGTTCGGGGACTCATGCGAACACCGGGGAGCTGTTTTTT.